This record concerns one T cell receptor beta chain sequence. This CDR3 region has 13 residues. These data are taken from a study of T cell changes during pregnancy in multiple sclerosis. Using immunoSEQ multiplex PCR, the repertoire was profiled, and TCRdb retains in-frame clones only, with some absent. The sample carries roughly 22,000 clones, approximately 93% recorded once. This sample comprised CD4+ T cells from peripheral blood mononuclear cells, obtained after pregnancy. The J gene is TRBJ1-1, the V gene TRBV21-1. TRBV21-1 is designated a pseudogene. The sequence came from a female donor in good health, enrolled as a control in a pregnancy study. CDR3 nucleotide sequence: TGTGCCAGCACCCCCGGGGATAACACTGAAGCTTTCTTT. The encoded protein is CASTPGDNTEAFF.